One and the same sample provided the 15 T cell receptor beta chains below, sequenced in a study of CDR3 diversity in severe acne. TCRdb fed the PCR reads into MiXCR, producing one record per CDR3 protein. The sample has 97,000 or so distinct CDR3 sequences, 45% to 60% seen once; the top ten hold around an eighth. Sequenced input: blood. Receptors were obtained from a male donor with acne.

This clonotype has ten or more counts. The V and J genes are TRBV12-3 or TRBV12-4 and TRBJ2-7; maybe TRBD1 (5 bases). The length of the CDR3 is 14 residues. Deletions cut 3 bases from V and 5 bases from J, with 14 bases between. CDR3 region: CASSFSGKPHEQYF. CDR3 nucleotides: TGTGCCAGCAGTTTTTCAGGGAAACCCCACGAGCAGTACTTC.

V is TRBV20-1 and J is TRBJ2-3, with a tentative D call TRBD2 (7 bases). The ends were cut back, 5 bases at V and 10 bases at J, with 28 bases in the middle. Germline CDR1 and CDR2: DFQATT and SNEGSKA (reference sequence). This CDR3 has 16 amino acids. The CDR3 region has the DNA TGCAGTGCTCAGGGGTTGGCAGGGAGGGTGACGGATGCGCAGTATTTT. It specifies CSAQGLAGRVTDAQYF.

V gene TRBV28 combines with J gene TRBJ2-7; D remains unclear. Germline V CDR1 and CDR2: MDHEN, SYDVKM. There are 15 residues in the CDR3. V was pared by 1 base and J by 2 bases, with 12 bases between. The CDR3 sequence: CASSLSIVEAYEQYF. In DNA, the CDR3 is TGTGCCAGCAGTTTATCGATCGTGGAAGCCTACGAGCAGTACTTC.

Points on this clonotype: This CDR3 is missing its conserved last phenylalanine or tryptophan, likely due to a read error. This chain connects TRBV12-3 or TRBV12-4 to TRBJ2-1; D is unclear. The V end was cut by 2 bases, the J end by 1 base, with 18 bases between. The CDR3 is 18 residues long. CDR3 in amino acids: CASSLSPASLFSYNEQFL. CDR3 nucleotide sequence: TGTGCCAGCAGTTTATCCCCGGCCAGCCTATTTTCCTACAATGAGCAGTTCCTC.

J is TRBJ2-2 and V is TRBV7-8; D ambiguous. Germline CDR1 reads SGHVS; CDR2 reads FQNEAQ. The CDR3 is made up of 12 amino acids. Trimming left V 2 bases short and J 6 bases short, with 4 bases between. The CDR3 is CASSLSSGELFF. The CDR3 nucleotides read TGTGCCAGCAGCTTATCTTCCGGGGAGCTGTTTTTT.

In its sample, this clonotype was seen many times. The chain couples TRBV2 to TRBJ1-2; TRBD1 might be the D (5 bases). The germline CDR1 and CDR2 sequences are SNHLY and FYNNEI. There are 16 residues in the CDR3. V lost 4 bases, J lost 0 bases, and 15 bases lay in between. The CDR3: CASSGGDQRANYGYTF. The DNA for the CDR3 is TGTGCCAGCAGTGGTGGGGACCAACGAGCTAACTATGGCTACACCTTC.

The chain combines TRBV10-2 with TRBJ2-5; TRBD2 matches 13 bases. The CDR3 totals 16 residues. The junction had 10 bases not matched to a gene; V was cut back by 7 bases and J by 5 bases. Germline lookup yields CDR1 WSHSY and CDR2 SAAADI. Here the CDR3 reads CASTPGTSGVQETQYF. Here the CDR3 DNA reads TGCGCCAGCACCCCCGGGACTAGCGGGGTACAGGAGACCCAGTACTTC.

V usage is TRBV15 and J usage is TRBJ1-3, with D hard to call. The CDR3 has 16 residues. Per the germline V gene, CDR1 is LNHNV and CDR2 is YYDKDF (reference sequence). V was clipped by 0 bases and J by 0 bases, with 9 bases between them. The CDR3 is CATSREGSGSGNTIYF. DNA for the CDR3: TGTGCCACCAGCAGAGAGGGTTCCGGCTCTGGAAACACCATATATTTT.

This clonotype was picked up one time. The CDR3: CASSFGADYEQYF. CDR3 nucleotide sequence: TGTGCCAGCAGCTTTGGGGCCGACTACGAGCAGTACTTC. The chain has TRBV7-3 and TRBJ2-7, with D tentatively TRBD1 (5 bases). Germline CDR1 and CDR2: SGHTA and FQGTGA. This CDR3 comprises 13 residues. The germline V and J ends were trimmed by 3 bases and 3 bases, with 9 bases remaining between them.

V usage is TRBV10-3 and J usage is TRBJ1-1; no clear D. Per germline, CDR1 ENHRY and CDR2 SYGVKD. The CDR3 sequence is 10 residues long. Trimming cost V 8 bases and J 3 bases, with 4 bases left between them. The CDR3 protein is CAIGDTEAFF. In DNA, the CDR3 is TGTGCCATCGGAGACACTGAAGCTTTCTTT.

Note on this clonotype: It may be a read error: a sequence one base away is much more abundant. The chain recombines TRBV5-4 with TRBJ2-1, with D tentatively TRBD1 (7 bases). This CDR3 spans 14 amino acids. Germline V gives CDR1 SGHNT, CDR2 YYREEE (reference sequence). For the CDR3, the DNA is TGTGCCAGCAGCCAAGTCGGAGGGGGCCATGAGCAGCTCTTC. It specifies CASSQVGGGHEQLF.

A word on this clonotype: A read error may produce the germline difference seen at one junction end. The V and J genes are TRBV5-4 and TRBJ1-1, with no clear D. CDR1 is SGHNT, CDR2 YYREEE, per germline (reference sequence). The CDR3 is made up of 12 amino acids. The CDR3 DNA sequence: TGTGCCAGCAGGTCCGGGAAGACTGAAGATTTCTTT. Its translation is CASRSGKTEDFF.

V is TRBV10-3 and J is TRBJ2-7, with D possibly matching TRBD2 (6 bases). The germline V gene encodes CDR1 ENHRY and CDR2 SYGVKD. The V gene lost 6 bases and the J gene lost 6 bases, with 18 bases spanning the gap. The CDR3 has 14 residues. This CDR3 is CAIRPDAGLAEQYF. CDR3 nucleotide sequence: TGTGCCATCAGACCGGATGCGGGACTCGCCGAGCAGTACTTC.

Many counts were recorded for this clonotype. This chain links TRBV30 with TRBJ1-5; 10 positions agree with TRBD1. The CDR3 spans 15 residues. V gave up 3 bases and J gave up 4 bases; unmatched junction bases: 6. Germline assignment: CDR1 GTSNPN and CDR2 SVGIG (reference sequence). DNA of the CDR3: TGTGCCTGGAGCTTCGGACAGGGGGGAAATCAGCCCCAGCATTTT. Its translation: CAWSFGQGGNQPQHF. Looking up the rest from reference TRBV30 and TRBJ1-5 gives the full variable domain: SQTIHQWPATLVQPVGSPLSLECTVEGTSNPNLYWYRQAAGRGLQLLFYSVGIGQISSEVPQNLSASRPQDRQFILSSKKLLLSDSGFYLCAWSFGQGGNQPQHFGDGTRLSIL.

This clonotype was counted a few times. This chain joins TRBV5-4 and TRBJ1-4; 8 bases map to TRBD1. Germline CDR1 and CDR2: SGHNT and YYREEE (reference sequence). Trimming took 7 bases from V and 6 from J; bases not matched to a gene: 8. The CDR3 has 14 residues. As DNA, the CDR3 is TGTGCCAGCTCCCCCGGGACAGGCCATGAAAAACTGTTTTTT. It yields the protein CASSPGTGHEKLFF.